This TCR beta chain was sequenced for a study of blood T cell dynamics during melanoma immunotherapy. Each bulk PBMC sample had around 360 ng DNA loaded. This table comes from immunoSEQ multiplex PCR, and its TCRdb copy is limited to in-frame clones, with some not included. This sample has about 16,000 clones; roughly nine tenths occur once, and the top ten carry about 1.8%. Documented time point: pre-treatment baseline. One draw preceded checkpoint blockade; another followed its first cycle at week 3. Study findings and constraints: At W3, later disease-control patients showed bifurcated PBMC repertoire changes, unlike progressors. It remained unknown if the driving T cell clones were melanoma-specific.

Comments on this clone: Its specificity is not known.

The source of this sequence is a human donor with melanoma. The source was blood, collected from a patient treated with checkpoint blockade.

CDR3 nucleotide sequence: TGCGCCAGCAGCCCGCGGACTAGCGGGAGTGGCACCGGGGAGCTGTTTTTT. Translated: CASSPRTSGSGTGELFF. This chain links TRBV4-1 with TRBJ2-2; the match to TRBD2 covers 13 bases. The CDR3 length is 17 residues. V was pared by 4 bases and J by 4 bases, with 6 bases of the junction left unmatched. Per the germline V gene, CDR1 is MGHRA and CDR2 is YSYEKL.